One and the same sample provided the 16 T cell receptor beta chains below, sequenced in a study of blood T cell repertoires in COVID-19. Repertoires were generated with immunoSEQ multiplex PCR, while TCRdb's copy carries only in-frame clones and drops some. The sample shows about 170,000 clones, about 83% of them seen only once. Sample: peripheral blood. All receptors come from a woman in her seventies who had recovered from COVID-19.

This chain uses TRBV10-3 with TRBJ2-7; TRBD1 matches at 9 bases. V trimming: 2 bases; J trimming: 5 bases; junction bases outside the gene matches: 7. The CDR3 loop spans 15 amino acids. Per the germline V gene, CDR1 is ENHRY and CDR2 is SYGVKD. The CDR3 DNA sequence: TGTGCCATCAGTGAGCCCCAAACAGGGGGCCACGAGCAGTACTTC. It specifies CAISEPQTGGHEQYF.

This sequence joins TRBV10-3 and TRBJ2-4; weak D call: TRBD1 (5 bases). Germline lookup yields CDR1 ENHRY and CDR2 SYGVKD. CDR3 size: 17 residues. V lost 6 bases and J 3 bases, leaving 21 bases between the germline ends. In DNA, the CDR3 is TGTGCCATCAGCCCCCATGGGAAGGACACGATCAAAAACATTCAGTACTTC. Translating gives CAISPHGKDTIKNIQYF.

The chain couples TRBV4-1 to TRBJ1-2, with a possible D match to TRBD1 (5 bases). Germline V gives CDR1 MGHRA, CDR2 YSYEKL. Trimming shortened V by 4 bases and J by 4 bases, and 22 bases separated the two germline ends. The CDR3 is made up of 17 amino acids. As DNA, the CDR3 is TGCGCCAGCAGCCCCCCGGGGGGTGCGGGCCTGGGCTATGGCTACACCTTC. It is translated as CASSPPGGAGLGYGYTF.

This rearrangement joins TRBV9 to TRBJ2-1; TRBD2 matches 7 bases. The germline V gene has CDR1 SGDLS and CDR2 YYNGEE. The CDR3 has 16 amino acids. The V and J ends lost 0 bases and 3 bases, in that order; junction bases with no gene match: 6. The CDR3 reads CASSVDGLAVYNEQFF. The CDR3, as DNA: TGTGCCAGCAGCGTAGATGGGCTAGCGGTCTACAATGAGCAGTTCTTC. The full variable domain, with the rest looked up from reference TRBV9 and TRBJ2-1, is DSGVTQTPKHLITATGQRVTLRCSPRSGDLSVYWYQQSLDQGLQFLIQYYNGEERAKGNILERFSAQQFPDLHSELNLSSLELGDSALYFCASSVDGLAVYNEQFFGPGTRLTVL.

This clone was found once. The genes are TRBV19 and TRBJ2-1; 7 nucleotides agree with TRBD2. J lost 0 bases, V lost 7 bases, and 6 bases had no gene match. There are 15 residues in the CDR3. CDR1 is LNHDA, CDR2 SQIVND, per germline (reference sequence). This chain's CDR3 is CASTPGTTSYNEQFF. The DNA for the CDR3 is TGTGCCAGTACCCCCGGGACTACCTCCTACAATGAGCAGTTCTTC.

V gene TRBV29-1 combines with J gene TRBJ2-4, with TRBD2 identical over 7 bases. J was trimmed by 8 bases and V by 3 bases; bases with no gene match: 10. Per germline, CDR1 SQVTM and CDR2 ANQGSEA. The CDR3 has 14 amino acids. CDR3 protein: CSVDWGGGDHIQYF. CDR3 coding DNA: TGCAGCGTTGACTGGGGCGGGGGTGATCACATTCAGTACTTC.

This clone was counted a few times. V and J are TRBV5-6 and TRBJ2-7, with D possibly TRBD2 on 7 matching bases. The germline gives CDR1 SGHDT, CDR2 YYEEEE. The ends were cut back, 3 bases at V and 2 bases at J, with 15 bases in the middle. This CDR3 spans 15 amino acids. The chain's CDR3 is CASSSSGGLAYEQYF. The CDR3 DNA is TGTGCCAGCAGCTCCTCCGGGGGGCTCGCCTACGAGCAGTACTTC.

The V gene is TRBV30, the J gene TRBJ1-5, with D tentatively TRBD1 (6 bases). V lost 5 bases, J lost 1 base, and 18 bases lay in between. This CDR3 spans 16 amino acids. The V gene's germline CDR1 is GTSNPN and CDR2 SVGIG (reference sequence). The chain's CDR3 is CAWGAWGQGSNQPQHF. In nucleotides, the CDR3 is TGTGCCTGGGGAGCTTGGGGGCAGGGGAGCAATCAGCCCCAGCATTTT. Combining the CDR3 with reference TRBV30 and TRBJ1-5 gives the whole variable domain SQTIHQWPATLVQPVGSPLSLECTVEGTSNPNLYWYRQAAGRGLQLLFYSVGIGQISSEVPQNLSASRPQDRQFILSSKKLLLSDSGFYLCAWGAWGQGSNQPQHFGDGTRLSIL.

Points on this clone: Other nucleotide sequences from this sample produce the same CDR3. The chain joins TRBV11-2 to TRBJ2-5, with 7 bases identical to TRBD2. The CDR3 spans 14 residues. J was trimmed by 4 bases and V by 2 bases; bases with no gene match: 4. Germline lookup yields CDR1 SGHAT and CDR2 FQNNGV. CDR3 amino acids: CASSLWGGRETQYF. CDR3 coding DNA: TGTGCCAGCAGCTTATGGGGCGGGAGAGAGACCCAGTACTTC.

The CDR3 region has the DNA TGTGCCTGGAGTCCACACTCCGGACAGGGTGACAACACTGAAGCTTTCTTT. It translates to CAWSPHSGQGDNTEAFF. The V and J genes are TRBV30 and TRBJ1-1; 8 bases are a match to TRBD1. This CDR3 is built from 17 residues. Germline loops: CDR1 GTSNPN, CDR2 SVGIG (reference sequence). With V trimmed by 2 bases and J by 2 bases, 13 bases remained unmatched.

CDR3 protein: CASSIASSSSYEQYF. The CDR3 bases are TGTGCCAGTAGTATCGCCAGCTCTAGCTCCTACGAGCAGTACTTC. The chain carries TRBV19 and TRBJ2-7; D is unclear. Germline lookup yields CDR1 LNHDA and CDR2 SQIVND (reference sequence). The CDR3 is 15 residues long. V was cut by 3 bases and J by 0 bases, with 12 bases left in between.

The chain couples TRBV29-1 to TRBJ2-1; 8 nucleotides match TRBD2. V shed 6 bases, J shed 0 bases, and the junction held 4 bases outside the gene matches. The CDR3 spans 14 residues. Germline CDR1 reads SQVTM; CDR2 reads ANQGSEA. DNA for the CDR3: TGCAGCGTCCGGGGGGGATCCTCCTACAATGAGCAGTTCTTC. Its protein product is CSVRGGSSYNEQFF.

CDR3 coding DNA: TGTGCCAGCAGCCGGAGCTCTGGAAACACCATATATTTT. It encodes CASSRSSGNTIYF. This sequence joins TRBV27 and TRBJ1-3; D unclear. Germline V gives CDR1 MNHEY, CDR2 SMNVEV (reference sequence). The V and J ends lost 6 bases and 0 bases respectively, with 6 bases between them. The CDR3 has 13 residues.

The chain links TRBV5-4 to TRBJ2-1, with D possibly being TRBD2 (6 bases). CDR1 is SGHNT and CDR2 is YYREEE in the germline V gene (reference sequence). Trimming left V 4 bases short and J 12 bases short, with 20 bases between. The length of the CDR3 is 14 residues. CDR3 DNA: TGTGCCAGCAGCCAGGACTATGGCCCCCCGGGGCAGTTCTTC. Translation: CASSQDYGPPGQFF.

V and J are TRBV24-1 and TRBJ2-7; weak D call: TRBD1 (6 bases). Between the trimmed V and J ends, which lost 2 bases and 5 bases, there was a span of 15 bases. The CDR3 sequence is 15 residues long. Germline values: CDR1 KGHDR, CDR2 SFDVKD. The CDR3 is CATSDSQGPGDEQYF. CDR3 nucleotide sequence: TGTGCCACCAGTGATTCTCAGGGGCCCGGGGACGAGCAGTACTTC.

In this sample, this clone turned up many times. The CDR3 sequence is CASSAPGLANHEQYF. The CDR3 DNA is TGTGCCAGCAGTGCCCCGGGACTAGCGAATCACGAGCAGTACTTC. This chain uses TRBV28 with TRBJ2-7; 10 nucleotides line up with TRBD2. The junction had 9 bases not matched to a gene; V was cut back by 5 bases and J by 5 bases. There are 15 residues in the CDR3. Per germline, CDR1 MDHEN and CDR2 SYDVKM.